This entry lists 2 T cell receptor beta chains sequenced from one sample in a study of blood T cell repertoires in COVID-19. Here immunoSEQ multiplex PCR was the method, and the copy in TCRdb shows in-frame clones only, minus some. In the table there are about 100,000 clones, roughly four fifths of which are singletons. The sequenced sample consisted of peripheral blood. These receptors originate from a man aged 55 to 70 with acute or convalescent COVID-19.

CDR3 nucleotides: TGTGCCAGCAGTTCAAACCCTGACAGGGGCTACTCAGATACGCAGTATTTT. Translating it yields CASSSNPDRGYSDTQYF. This chain joins TRBV6-2 or TRBV6-3 and TRBJ2-3; 8 bases map to TRBD1. Germline CDR1 reads MNHEY; CDR2 reads SVGEGT. The trim removed 4 bases at V and 4 bases at J, leaving 13 bases unmatched. The CDR3 has 17 residues.

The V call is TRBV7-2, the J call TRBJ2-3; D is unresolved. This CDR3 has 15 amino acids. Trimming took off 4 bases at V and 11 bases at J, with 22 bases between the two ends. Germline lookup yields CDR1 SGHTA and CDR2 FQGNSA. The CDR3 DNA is TGTGCCAGCAGCTCTGACCATAGACAAATTGGAAGGCAGTATTTT. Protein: CASSSDHRQIGRQYF.